Each of the 24 T cell receptor beta chains below was sequenced from the same sample in a study of blood T cell repertoires in COVID-19. TCRdb's copy holds only in-frame clones and misses some; the assay was immunoSEQ multiplex PCR. The repertoire holds 130,000 or so clones, with about 82% as singletons. The specimen was peripheral blood. All receptors derive from a woman aged 60 to 75 with acute or convalescent COVID-19.

The chain uses TRBV5-6 and TRBJ2-5, with 7 bases identical to TRBD1. This CDR3 has 11 amino acids. Germline CDR1 is SGHDT and CDR2 is YYEEEE. After removal of 7 bases from V and 3 bases from J, the junction contained 0 bases not matched to a gene. The CDR3 here is CASGQEETQYF. For the CDR3, the DNA is TGTGCCAGCGGACAGGAAGAGACCCAGTACTTC.

This chain links TRBV28 with TRBJ2-5; possible D gene TRBD2, 7 bases. The V and J ends lost 2 bases and 5 bases respectively, with 12 bases between them. CDR1 is MDHEN, CDR2 SYDVKM, per germline. CDR3 length: 14 amino acids. The CDR3 reads CASSLAGALETQYF. The DNA for the CDR3 is TGTGCCAGCAGTTTAGCGGGGGCTCTGGAGACCCAGTACTTC.

The J gene is TRBJ1-6, the V gene TRBV2; a possible D gene is TRBD1 (5 bases). This CDR3 has 15 residues. The germline gives CDR1 SNHLY, CDR2 FYNNEI. Trimming took 3 bases from V and 3 from J, leaving 9 bases between them. CDR3 in DNA: TGTGCCAGCAGTGATAGGGGAAGCTATAATTCACCCCTCCACTTT. This gives the protein CASSDRGSYNSPLHF. The full variable domain, in which reference TRBV2 and TRBJ1-6 provide the parts outside the CDR3, is EPEVTQTPSHQVTQMGQEVILRCVPISNHLYFYWYRQILGQKVEFLVSFYNNEISEKSEIFDDQFSVERPDGSNFTLKIRSTKLEDSAMYFCASSDRGSYNSPLHFGNGTRLTVT.

This chain uses TRBV5-6 with TRBJ2-7, with TRBD1 matching 7 bases. There are 16 residues in the CDR3. V lost 3 bases to trimming and J lost 2 bases; unmatched junction nucleotides: 11. The germline gives CDR1 SGHDT, CDR2 YYEEEE. CDR3 in amino acids: CASSSRTGDSTYEQYF. The DNA of the CDR3 is TGTGCCAGCAGCTCGAGAACAGGGGACAGCACCTACGAGCAGTACTTC.

The DNA of the CDR3 is TGTGCCTGGAAAGGGATGGGGAGCACTGAAGCTTTCTTT. As protein: CAWKGMGSTEAFF. The gene calls are TRBV30 and TRBJ1-1; D unresolved. Germline V gene sequence: CDR1 GTSNPN, CDR2 SVGIG (reference sequence). The CDR3 covers 13 residues. V was cut by 4 bases and J by 4 bases, with 13 bases left in between.

About this clone itself: Other DNA sequences in the sample encode the same CDR3. The V gene is TRBV9, the J gene TRBJ1-4; no firm D call. The CDR3 runs to 13 residues. CDR1 is SGDLS and CDR2 is YYNGEE in the germline V gene. V lost 0 bases and J 5 bases, leaving 5 bases between the germline ends. For the CDR3, the DNA is TGTGCCAGCAGCGTAGGAGTGAATGAAAAACTGTTTTTT. This gives the protein CASSVGVNEKLFF.

The V gene is TRBV7-9, the J gene TRBJ1-3; D ambiguous. The V gene lost 8 bases and the J gene lost 0 bases, with 8 bases spanning the gap. Germline values: CDR1 SEHNR, CDR2 FQNEAQ (reference sequence). CDR3 length: 13 amino acids. CDR3 loop: CASGQLSGNTIYF. As DNA, the CDR3 is TGTGCCAGCGGGCAACTCTCTGGAAACACCATATATTTT. The full variable domain, with the rest looked up from reference TRBV7-9 and TRBJ1-3, is DTGVSQNPRHKITKRGQNVTFRCDPISEHNRLYWYRQTLGQGPEFLTYFQNEAQLEKSRLLSDRFSAERPKGSFSTLEIQRTEQGDSAMYLCASGQLSGNTIYFGEGSWLTVV.

V is TRBV4-1 and J is TRBJ2-5; 11 bases are a match to TRBD2. Germline values: CDR1 MGHRA, CDR2 YSYEKL. The CDR3 consists of 16 residues. The ends lost 4 bases at V and 4 bases at J; junction bases unmatched: 8. CDR3 DNA sequence: TGCGCCAGCAGCCTACAACTAGCGGGGGCTGGAGAGACCCAGTACTTC. Protein: CASSLQLAGAGETQYF.

This clone was picked up a small number of times. The gene calls are TRBV12-3 or TRBV12-4 and TRBJ2-5; the D gene is possibly TRBD1 (6 bases). With 5 bases removed from V and 6 bases from J, the gap between germline ends came to 13 bases. The CDR3 covers 13 residues. CDR3 protein: CASSQQGPQTQYF. For the CDR3, the DNA is TGTGCCAGCAGTCAACAGGGTCCGCAGACCCAGTACTTC.

This clone appeared a few times. This chain links TRBV7-2 with TRBJ2-7; TRBD2 matches 9 bases. Trimming removed 5 bases from V and 2 bases from J; junction bases left unmatched: 10. The CDR3 covers 16 residues. Germline lookup yields CDR1 SGHTA and CDR2 FQGNSA. The CDR3: CASSPILAGFAYEQYF. In DNA form, the CDR3 reads TGTGCCAGCAGCCCCATCCTAGCGGGGTTTGCCTACGAGCAGTACTTC.

The V call is TRBV28, the J call TRBJ2-4; 9 nucleotides line up with TRBD2. With V trimmed by 4 bases and J by 9 bases, 16 bases remained unmatched. From germline, CDR1 is MDHEN and CDR2 SYDVKM. This CDR3 is built from 17 residues. The CDR3 is CASSSSGGQGGHPIQYF. CDR3 DNA sequence: TGTGCCAGCAGTTCAAGCGGGGGGCAGGGTGGCCACCCCATTCAGTACTTC.

This clone was counted only a few times. The chain combines TRBV18 with TRBJ1-2; D may be TRBD1 (5 bases). V was cut by 3 bases and J by 6 bases, with 11 bases left in between. Germline CDR1 and CDR2: KGHSH and LQKENI. The CDR3 has 13 residues. The CDR3 DNA reads TGTGCCAGCTCACCGGGGCAGGACGATGGCTACACCTTC. Translated, it gives CASSPGQDDGYTF.

This clone has just one count. CDR3 bases: TGTGCCAGCAGCCCCGGGGGGAATAATGAAAAACTGTTTTTT. Translating it yields CASSPGGNNEKLFF. This chain links TRBV7-8 with TRBJ1-4, with D perhaps TRBD1 (5 bases). CDR1 and CDR2 from the germline V gene are SGHVS and FQNEAQ. This CDR3 contains 14 residues. The V end was cut by 5 bases, the J end by 4 bases, with 11 bases between.

The V and J genes are TRBV7-3 and TRBJ2-1, with D possibly TRBD2 on 5 matching bases. The CDR3 extends over 17 amino acids. V was clipped by 1 base and J by 5 bases, with 18 bases between them. Germline CDR1 reads SGHTA; CDR2 reads FQGTGA. The CDR3, as DNA: TGTGCCAGCAGCTTAATCGGGCGGCTAGCCCCCGACAATGAGCAGTTCTTC. Amino acid sequence: CASSLIGRLAPDNEQFF. Full variable domain (rest looked up from reference TRBV7-3 and TRBJ2-1): GAGVSQTPSNKVTEKGKYVELRCDPISGHTALYWYRQSLGQGPEFLIYFQGTGAADDSGLPNDRFFAVRPEGSVSTLKIQRTERGDSAVYLCASSLIGRLAPDNEQFFGPGTRLTVL.

The CDR3 reads CAWSVQNKNTQYF. In nucleotides, the CDR3 is TGTGCCTGGAGTGTACAAAACAAAAATACGCAGTATTTT. The chain employs TRBV30 and TRBJ2-3, with D unresolved. This CDR3 is built from 13 residues. V shed 0 bases and J shed 7 bases, with 11 bases lying between them. The germline V gene encodes CDR1 GTSNPN and CDR2 SVGIG (reference sequence). The full variable domain, completed using reference TRBV30 and TRBJ2-3, is SQTIHQWPATLVQPVGSPLSLECTVEGTSNPNLYWYRQAAGRGLQLLFYSVGIGQISSEVPQNLSASRPQDRQFILSSKKLLLSDSGFYLCAWSVQNKNTQYFGPGTRLTVL.

The chain links TRBV7-2 to TRBJ2-1; TRBD2 matches at 8 bases. The V gene's germline CDR1 is SGHTA and CDR2 FQGNSA. The CDR3 is made up of 15 amino acids. J gave up 8 bases and V 2 bases, and 8 bases lay outside the gene matches. CDR3 protein: CASSLNGGATYEQFF. In nucleotides, the CDR3 is TGTGCCAGCAGCTTAAACGGGGGGGCCACGTATGAGCAGTTCTTC.

The gene calls are TRBV2 and TRBJ1-6, with no clear D. The V gene's germline CDR1 is SNHLY and CDR2 FYNNEI. The V end lost 7 bases, the J end lost 3 bases, and 13 bases lay between the germline ends. This CDR3 region has 15 residues. The CDR3 nucleotides are TGTGCCAGCACCGCCAACCAGGTCTATAATTCACCCCTCCACTTT. Amino acids: CASTANQVYNSPLHF.

The CDR3 DNA reads as TGCGCCAGCAGCTCTCTAGCTGGAGAGACCCAGTACTTC. Its protein product is CASSSLAGETQYF. The J gene is TRBJ2-5, the V gene TRBV4-1; tentative D call: TRBD2 (5 bases). The CDR3 covers 13 residues. Trimming stripped 5 bases from V and 4 bases from J, with 11 bases between. Looked up from germline, CDR1 is MGHRA and CDR2 is YSYEKL.

The chain is built from TRBV6-5 and TRBJ2-4; D is possibly TRBD1 (5 bases). V was pared by 2 bases and J by 4 bases, with 9 bases between. The CDR3 covers 14 residues. Germline CDR1 reads MNHEY; CDR2 reads SVGAGI. The CDR3 coding sequence is TGTGCCAGCAGTTACCTTGACAGAAAAAACATTCAGTACTTC. Translation: CASSYLDRKNIQYF.

The chain employs TRBV5-4 and TRBJ2-7; D remains ambiguous. The CDR3 length is 14 residues. Germline-derived CDR1 and CDR2 are SGHNT and YYREEE (reference sequence). Trimming took off 5 bases at V and 7 bases at J, with 19 bases between the two ends. This chain's CDR3 is CASSSVGQPGEQYF. DNA of the CDR3: TGTGCCAGCAGTTCCGTCGGCCAGCCGGGTGAGCAGTACTTC.

The chain recombines TRBV5-6 with TRBJ2-7, with a weak D call TRBD2 (5 bases). Germline values: CDR1 SGHDT, CDR2 YYEEEE. Trimming stripped 3 bases from V and 5 bases from J, with 15 bases between. The length of the CDR3 is 14 residues. The CDR3 spells CASSSFRWGDEQYF. The CDR3 bases are TGTGCCAGCAGCTCCTTCCGTTGGGGAGACGAGCAGTACTTC. Variable domain in full (rest from reference TRBV5-6 and TRBJ2-7): DAGVTQSPTHLIKTRGQQVTLRCSPKSGHDTVSWYQQALGQGPQFIFQYYEEEERQRGNFPDRFSGHQFPNYSSELNVNALLLGDSALYLCASSSFRWGDEQYFGPGTRLTVT.

The V and J genes are TRBV11-3 and TRBJ2-5; 7 positions agree with TRBD2. With V trimmed by 3 bases and J by 4 bases, 5 bases remained unmatched. This CDR3 has 14 amino acids. Germline CDR1 SGHNT, CDR2 YENEEA. CDR3 amino acids: CASSLTGGGETQYF. The CDR3 nucleotides are TGTGCCAGCAGCTTGACGGGGGGTGGAGAGACCCAGTACTTC.

The chain links TRBV7-2 to TRBJ2-7; D is ambiguous. CDR3 size: 11 residues. V was cut by 5 bases and J by 4 bases, with 6 bases left in between. Germline V gene data show CDR1 as SGHTA and CDR2 as FQGNSA. CDR3 DNA sequence: TGTGCCAGCAGCGACTCTTACGAGCAGTACTTC. It yields the protein CASSDSYEQYF.

The genes are TRBV5-1 and TRBJ2-3; tentatively, D is TRBD2 (5 bases). Trimming removed 4 bases at V and 2 bases at J, with 23 bases between. The CDR3 loop spans 18 amino acids. The V gene's germline CDR1 is SGHRS and CDR2 YFSETQ. CDR3 loop: CASSRRPNGNTFTDTQYF. The CDR3 nucleotides read TGCGCCAGCAGCCGGAGACCCAACGGGAACACCTTCACAGATACGCAGTATTTT.